A selection of T cell receptor beta chains follows, all from one sample in a study of CD8 T cells in Susac syndrome. TCRdb independently ran MiXCR on the immunoSEQ multiplex PCR reads; one entry per CDR3 protein. The sample consists of 210,000 or so distinct CDR3 sequences, more than 85% of them appearing once. Sequencing used CD8+ T cells from PBMCs. All receptors come from a human donor with multiple sclerosis. The CDR3 runs from the conserved cysteine through the conserved F or W. Fields, in order: V gene, J gene, CDR3 protein.

v_gene: TRBV19; j_gene: TRBJ2-7; CDR3aa: CASSIVGSAYEQYF
v_gene: TRBV20-1; j_gene: TRBJ2-1; CDR3aa: CSARDREGVVFNEQFF
v_gene: TRBV20-1; j_gene: TRBJ2-7; CDR3aa: CSASGDRQTYEQYF
v_gene: TRBV4-1; j_gene: TRBJ2-7; CDR3aa: CASSPLQEGYEQYF
v_gene: TRBV28; j_gene: TRBJ2-3; CDR3aa: CASSVAGAPDTQYF
v_gene: TRBV6-2/TRBV6-3; j_gene: TRBJ2-6; CDR3aa: CATGQSPDPGANVLTF
v_gene: TRBV3-1; j_gene: TRBJ2-3; CDR3aa: CASSHGTGQGTFTDTQYF
v_gene: TRBV4-3; j_gene: TRBJ2-7; CDR3aa: CASSQEQGLYEQYF
v_gene: TRBV6-5; j_gene: TRBJ1-2; CDR3aa: CASSYSGSYGYTF
v_gene: TRBV20-1; j_gene: TRBJ2-1; CDR3aa: CSAPPRDGDEQFF
v_gene: TRBV7-9; j_gene: TRBJ2-1; CDR3aa: CASKTPGGGHSEQFF
v_gene: TRBV4-1; j_gene: TRBJ2-7; CDR3aa: CASSLTGTGDHEQYF
v_gene: TRBV19; j_gene: TRBJ1-1; CDR3aa: CASSMAGLNTEAFF
v_gene: TRBV5-1; j_gene: TRBJ2-2; CDR3aa: CASAGGTGELFF
v_gene: TRBV11-2; j_gene: TRBJ2-3; CDR3aa: CASRRLAGGLVGTDTQYF
v_gene: TRBV7-9; j_gene: TRBJ2-2; CDR3aa: CASSPSAGDIPGELFF
v_gene: TRBV20-1; j_gene: TRBJ1-5; CDR3aa: CSASDYSNQPQHF
v_gene: TRBV2; j_gene: TRBJ2-7; CDR3aa: CASKDISSYEQYF
v_gene: TRBV6-5; j_gene: TRBJ2-7; CDR3aa: CASSYRAGADGEQYF
v_gene: TRBV9; j_gene: TRBJ1-4; CDR3aa: CASGGGDEKLFF
v_gene: TRBV3-1; j_gene: TRBJ1-1; CDR3aa: CASSQEGGEAFF
v_gene: TRBV7-9; j_gene: TRBJ2-1; CDR3aa: CASSEGQGYNEQFF
v_gene: TRBV7-9; j_gene: TRBJ2-5; CDR3aa: CASSPTAGGATKTQYF
v_gene: TRBV19; j_gene: TRBJ2-2; CDR3aa: CASSYGRNTGELFF
v_gene: TRBV3-1; j_gene: TRBJ1-2; CDR3aa: CASSLTGTYRVDYGYTF
v_gene: TRBV7-8; j_gene: TRBJ2-5; CDR3aa: CASSPRSGKETQYF
v_gene: TRBV12-3/TRBV12-4; j_gene: TRBJ2-7; CDR3aa: CATHRDRDYEQYF
v_gene: TRBV4-1; j_gene: TRBJ2-1; CDR3aa: CASSPALVLGGEGEFF
v_gene: TRBV6-2/TRBV6-3; j_gene: TRBJ2-7; CDR3aa: CASRHLDGLAGLGEQYF
v_gene: TRBV15; j_gene: TRBJ2-3; CDR3aa: CATSLAGTVTDTQYF
v_gene: TRBV4-1; j_gene: TRBJ2-1; CDR3aa: CASSQGGEQFF
v_gene: TRBV6-5; j_gene: TRBJ2-7; CDR3aa: CASSYEDGSYEQYF
v_gene: TRBV4-1; j_gene: TRBJ1-2; CDR3aa: CASSQVDRSYGYTF